One and the same sample provided the 16 T cell receptor beta chains below, sequenced in a study of blood T cells in healthy people across ages. Then a second PCR, running roughly 7 to 11 cycles, was carried out with a sample-barcoded 5' primer and a J-beta primer mix. TCRdb ran MiXCR on the 5' RACE reads and lists one entry per CDR3 protein. The sample holds 1.5 million to 2 million distinct CDR3 sequences, about 39% seen once. The sequenced sample consisted of blood. The receptors derive from a human donor in good health.

V is TRBV7-2 and J is TRBJ2-7; D gene unclear. Germline-derived CDR1 and CDR2 are SGHTA and FQGNSA. The CDR3 covers 13 residues. V lost 4 bases and J lost 6, with 13 bases in between. The chain's CDR3 is CASSYGKHCEQYF. CDR3 nucleotides: TGTGCCAGCAGCTATGGAAAGCACTGCGAGCAGTACTTC.

This chain joins TRBV6-1 and TRBJ1-1; 7 bases are a match to TRBD1. Unmatched junction bases numbered 3, after V lost 10 bases and J lost 1 base. CDR1 is MNHNS and CDR2 is SASEGT in the germline V gene. The CDR3 sequence is 12 residues long. CDR3 residues: CAINRGNTEAFF. The CDR3 DNA sequence: TGTGCCATTAACAGGGGGAACACTGAAGCTTTCTTT.

This clonotype was seen only a few times. This chain connects TRBV11-2 to TRBJ2-7; 7 bases fit TRBD2. Per the germline V gene, CDR1 is SGHAT and CDR2 is FQNNGV. V dropped 5 bases and J dropped 2; count of bases not matched to a gene: 12. This CDR3 has 16 amino acids. The CDR3 here is CASSPVRRTRTYEQYF. The DNA for the CDR3 is TGTGCCAGCAGCCCGGTGAGGAGGACTAGAACCTACGAGCAGTACTTC.

The chain uses TRBV12-3 or TRBV12-4 and TRBJ2-1; D is unresolved. This CDR3 is built from 14 residues. The V end lost 1 base, the J end lost 7 bases, and 11 bases lay between the germline ends. The CDR3: CASSLGIRSNEQFF. CDR3 DNA: TGTGCCAGCAGTTTAGGGATTCGTTCGAATGAGCAGTTCTTC.

The rearrangement links TRBV20-1 to TRBJ1-1; D call uncertain. The germline CDR1 and CDR2 sequences are DFQATT and SNEGSKA (reference sequence). V was cut by 7 bases and J by 4 bases, with 16 bases left in between. The CDR3 is made up of 13 amino acids. The CDR3 DNA reads TGCAGTGGAGGCAGAGACATGAGCACTGAAGCTTTCTTT. It codes for CSGGRDMSTEAFF.

This clonotype has just a few counts. The V and J genes are TRBV29-1 and TRBJ1-1; possibly TRBD1 for D (5 bases). CDR1 and CDR2 from the germline V gene are SQVTM and ANQGSEA. V was pared by 4 bases and J by 2 bases, with 14 bases between. The CDR3 spans 14 residues. The chain's CDR3 is CSVVGGVINTEAFF. In DNA, the CDR3 is TGCAGCGTTGTGGGGGGGGTCATCAACACTGAAGCTTTCTTT.

The chain combines TRBV7-9 with TRBJ1-1; D might be TRBD1 (6 bases). Trimming took 5 bases from V and 6 from J, leaving 13 bases between them. The CDR3 consists of 13 residues. Germline assignment: CDR1 SEHNR and CDR2 FQNEAQ (reference sequence). CDR3 amino acids: CASSPGEVAEAFF. CDR3 nucleotide sequence: TGTGCCAGCAGCCCAGGGGAGGTCGCTGAAGCTTTCTTT.

The chain combines TRBV7-9 with TRBJ2-1, with TRBD1 as a possible D gene (5 bases). CDR1 is SEHNR and CDR2 is FQNEAQ in the germline V gene (reference sequence). The CDR3 contains 14 residues. V was cut by 5 bases and J by 4 bases, with 12 bases left in between. The CDR3 here is CASSPYDSYNEQFF. The CDR3 DNA follows: TGTGCCAGCAGCCCGTACGACAGTTACAATGAGCAGTTCTTC.

This clonotype has only one observation. The junction does not match germline at one end; this may be a read error. V is TRBV7-9 and J is TRBJ2-4; D unresolved. This CDR3 has 11 residues. The germline gives CDR1 SEHNR, CDR2 FQNEAQ (reference sequence). The CDR3 nucleotides read TGTTCCAGCAGCTTTACGGACATTCAGTACTTC. It is translated as CSSSFTDIQYF.

The chain couples TRBV12-3 or TRBV12-4 to TRBJ1-1; 11 bases are shared with TRBD1. The ends lost 3 bases at V and 8 bases at J; junction bases unmatched: 5. The CDR3 is made up of 14 amino acids. As DNA, the CDR3 is TGTGCCAGCAGTTTTTGGGACAGGGGGACCGAAGCTTTCTTT. Residues: CASSFWDRGTEAFF.

In the case of this clonotype: The germline gene is not matched at one end of the junction; a read error may be the cause. CDR3 DNA sequence: TGTGCCGGTAGCTACAACACAGGGAACGAGCAGTACTTC. It encodes CAGSYNTGNEQYF. The genes are TRBV19 and TRBJ2-7, with D possibly matching TRBD1 (6 bases). CDR3 length equals 13 residues. CDR1 LNHDA and CDR2 SQIVND come from the germline V gene (reference sequence).

This clonotype has only a few counts. The CDR3 here is CAIRGTGGPYTEAFF. In DNA, the CDR3 is TGTGCCATCAGGGGGACAGGGGGCCCGTACACTGAAGCTTTCTTT. This chain links TRBV10-3 with TRBJ1-1; 12 bases are a match to TRBD1. Germline-derived CDR1 and CDR2 are ENHRY and SYGVKD. Trimming took 6 bases from V and 3 from J; bases not matched to a gene: 5. CDR3 size: 15 residues.

The chain uses TRBV15 and TRBJ2-1; no clear D gene. The CDR3 is 15 amino acids. V was cut by 4 bases and J by 2 bases, with 12 bases left in between. The germline V gene encodes CDR1 LNHNV and CDR2 YYDKDF (reference sequence). The CDR3 sequence is CATSTSATPYNEQFF. Written as DNA, the CDR3 is TGTGCCACCAGCACCAGCGCGACGCCCTACAATGAGCAGTTCTTC.

This clonotype was counted only a few times. The V and J genes are TRBV28 and TRBJ1-6; D not resolved. V was trimmed by 2 bases and J by 3 bases, leaving 11 bases between them. Germline CDR1 and CDR2: MDHEN and SYDVKM. This CDR3 comprises 16 residues. CDR3 DNA sequence: TGTGCCAGCAGTTTACTAACAGCCGTCTATAATTCACCCCTCCACTTT. Amino acid sequence: CASSLLTAVYNSPLHF.

There are a few counts of this clonotype. The V gene is TRBV5-1, the J gene TRBJ2-3; TRBD1 matches 7 bases. CDR1 is SGHRS, CDR2 YFSETQ, per germline. The junction had 12 bases not matched to a gene; V was cut back by 0 bases and J by 2 bases. The CDR3 totals 18 residues. The CDR3 DNA is TGCGCCAGCAGCTTGGACAGGGGCCGCATTACCGCCACAGATACGCAGTATTTT. As protein: CASSLDRGRITATDTQYF.

V and J are TRBV18 and TRBJ1-4; a weak D match, TRBD1 (6 bases). The CDR3 extends over 14 amino acids. The germline V gene encodes CDR1 KGHSH and CDR2 LQKENI. Trimming removed 3 bases from V and 4 bases from J, with 9 bases in between. The CDR3 sequence is CASSPRGINEKLFF. DNA of the CDR3: TGTGCCAGCTCACCCAGGGGAATTAATGAAAAACTGTTTTTT.